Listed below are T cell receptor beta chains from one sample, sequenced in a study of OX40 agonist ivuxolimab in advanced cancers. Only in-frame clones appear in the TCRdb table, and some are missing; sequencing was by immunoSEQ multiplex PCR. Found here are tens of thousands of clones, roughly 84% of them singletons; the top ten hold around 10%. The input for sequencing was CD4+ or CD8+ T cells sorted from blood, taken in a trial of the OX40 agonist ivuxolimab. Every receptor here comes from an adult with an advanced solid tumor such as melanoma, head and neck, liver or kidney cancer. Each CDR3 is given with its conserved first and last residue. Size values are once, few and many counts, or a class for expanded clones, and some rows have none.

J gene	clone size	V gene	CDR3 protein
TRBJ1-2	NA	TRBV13	CASSSKWGFYGYTF
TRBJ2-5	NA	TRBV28	CASKRGTGTGETQYF
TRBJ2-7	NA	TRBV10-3	CAIGSRERYEQYF
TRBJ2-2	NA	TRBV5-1	CASNEPGRPNTGELFF
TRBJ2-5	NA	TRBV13	CASSSGLAQETQYF
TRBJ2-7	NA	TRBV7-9	CASSSLYEQYF
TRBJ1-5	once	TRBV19	CASSTGLGPSRPQHF
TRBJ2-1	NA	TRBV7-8	CASSSGQGHEQFF
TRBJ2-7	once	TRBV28	CASSLVLYEQYF
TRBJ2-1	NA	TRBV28	CASSQDGGQFF
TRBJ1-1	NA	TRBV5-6	CASSLGTGSTEAFF
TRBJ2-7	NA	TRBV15	CATSPGVAGLYEQYF
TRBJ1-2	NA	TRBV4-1	CASSQDTATRGYTF
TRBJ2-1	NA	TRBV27	CASSLEVSPLSYNEQFF
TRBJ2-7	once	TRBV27	CASSLAGTSYEQYF
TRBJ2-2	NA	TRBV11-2	CASSGPQVSPNTGELFF
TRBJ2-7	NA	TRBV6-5	CASRTGTGVAEQYF
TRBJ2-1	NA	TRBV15	CATSSTGGGVPNSYNEQFF
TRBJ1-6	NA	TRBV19	CASSAAEGSPLHF
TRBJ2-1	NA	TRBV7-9	CASSPNYTPEQFF
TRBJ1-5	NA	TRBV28	CASSKPGGNQPQHF
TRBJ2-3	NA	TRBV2	CASSETLATDTQYF
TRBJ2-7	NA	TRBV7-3	CASSLLGGDEQYF
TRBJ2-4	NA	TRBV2	CASGHIVAKNIQYF
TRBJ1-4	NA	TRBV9	CASSPLTGRAEKLFF
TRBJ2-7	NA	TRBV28	CASSPTRGSIYEQYF
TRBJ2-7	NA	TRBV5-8	CASSRGLAGVISYEQYF
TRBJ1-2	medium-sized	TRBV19	CANKTDNYGYTF
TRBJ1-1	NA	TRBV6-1	CASHRGPEAFF
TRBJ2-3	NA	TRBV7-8	CASSPHRGPASTDTQYF
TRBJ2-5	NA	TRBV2	CASSERFGGTETQYF
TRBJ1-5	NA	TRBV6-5	CASSPGTGDQPQHF
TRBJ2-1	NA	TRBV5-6	CASSLGTLAGGHVFF
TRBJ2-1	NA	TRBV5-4	CASSLGLRQFF
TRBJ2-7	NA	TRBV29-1	CSVVGWSGEQYF